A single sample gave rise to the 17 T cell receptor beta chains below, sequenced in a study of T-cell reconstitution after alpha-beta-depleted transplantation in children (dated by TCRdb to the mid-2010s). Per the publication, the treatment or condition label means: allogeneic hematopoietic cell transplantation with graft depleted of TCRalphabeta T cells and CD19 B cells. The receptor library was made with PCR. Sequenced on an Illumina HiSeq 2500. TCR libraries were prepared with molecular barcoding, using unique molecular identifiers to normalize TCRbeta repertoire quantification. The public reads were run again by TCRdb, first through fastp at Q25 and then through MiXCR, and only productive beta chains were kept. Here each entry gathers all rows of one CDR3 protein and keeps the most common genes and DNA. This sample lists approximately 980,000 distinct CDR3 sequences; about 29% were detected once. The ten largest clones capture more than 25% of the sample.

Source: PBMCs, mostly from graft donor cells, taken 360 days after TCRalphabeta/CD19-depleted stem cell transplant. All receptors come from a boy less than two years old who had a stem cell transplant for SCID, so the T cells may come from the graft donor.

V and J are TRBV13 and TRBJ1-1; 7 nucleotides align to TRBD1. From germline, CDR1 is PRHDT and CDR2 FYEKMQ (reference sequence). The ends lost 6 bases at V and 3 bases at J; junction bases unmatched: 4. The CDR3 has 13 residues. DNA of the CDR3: TGTGCCAGCAGTTATACAGGGGACACTGAAGCTTTCTTT. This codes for CASSYTGDTEAFF.

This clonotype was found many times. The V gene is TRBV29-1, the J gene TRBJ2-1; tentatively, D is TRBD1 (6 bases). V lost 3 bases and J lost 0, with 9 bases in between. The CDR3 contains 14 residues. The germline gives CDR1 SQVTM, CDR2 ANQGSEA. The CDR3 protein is CSVEGTYSYNEQFF. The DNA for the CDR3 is TGCAGCGTTGAGGGGACATACTCCTACAATGAGCAGTTCTTC.

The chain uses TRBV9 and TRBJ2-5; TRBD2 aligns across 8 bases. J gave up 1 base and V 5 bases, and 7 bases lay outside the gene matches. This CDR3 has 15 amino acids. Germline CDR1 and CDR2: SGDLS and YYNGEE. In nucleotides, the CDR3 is TGTGCCAGCAGTTCCAGGCGGGGGGCCCAAGAGACCCAGTACTTC. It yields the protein CASSSRRGAQETQYF.

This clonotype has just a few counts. The CDR3: CASSAVKSPYNEQFF. CDR3 bases: TGTGCCAGCAGTGCGGTTAAGTCGCCCTACAATGAGCAGTTCTTC. The J gene is TRBJ2-1, the V gene TRBV12-3 or TRBV12-4; no clear D gene. This CDR3 has 15 residues. V was cut by 5 bases and J by 2 bases, with 13 bases left in between.

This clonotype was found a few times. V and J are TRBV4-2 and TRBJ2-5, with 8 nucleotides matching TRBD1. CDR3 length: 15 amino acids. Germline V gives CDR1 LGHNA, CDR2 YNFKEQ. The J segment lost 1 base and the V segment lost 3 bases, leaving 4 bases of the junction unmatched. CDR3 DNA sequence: TGTGCCAGCAGCCAGGCCGGGACAGGCCAAGAGACCCAGTACTTC. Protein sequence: CASSQAGTGQETQYF.

The CDR3 region has the DNA TGCAGTGCTAGAGACTACACCGGGACTAGCGGGGGAACGGCCAAAAACATTCAGTACTTC. The encoded protein is CSARDYTGTSGGTAKNIQYF. The V call is TRBV20-1, the J call TRBJ2-4; 14 positions match TRBD2. The V gene's germline CDR1 is DFQATT and CDR2 SNEGSKA (reference sequence). This CDR3 is 20 amino acids long. The ends lost 0 bases at V and 1 base at J; junction bases unmatched: 11.

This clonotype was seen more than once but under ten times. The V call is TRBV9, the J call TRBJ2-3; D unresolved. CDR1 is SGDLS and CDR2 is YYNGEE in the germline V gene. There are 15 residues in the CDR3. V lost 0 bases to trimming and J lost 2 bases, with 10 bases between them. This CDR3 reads CASSVAGLLTDTQYF. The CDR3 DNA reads TGTGCCAGCAGCGTAGCTGGGCTCCTCACAGATACGCAGTATTTT.

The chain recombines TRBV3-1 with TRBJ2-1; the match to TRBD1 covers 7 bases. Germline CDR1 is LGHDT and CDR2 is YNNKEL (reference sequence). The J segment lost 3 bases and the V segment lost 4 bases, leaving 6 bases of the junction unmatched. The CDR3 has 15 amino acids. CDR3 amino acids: CASSPTGTVYNEQFF. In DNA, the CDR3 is TGTGCCAGCAGCCCGACAGGGACAGTCTACAATGAGCAGTTCTTC.

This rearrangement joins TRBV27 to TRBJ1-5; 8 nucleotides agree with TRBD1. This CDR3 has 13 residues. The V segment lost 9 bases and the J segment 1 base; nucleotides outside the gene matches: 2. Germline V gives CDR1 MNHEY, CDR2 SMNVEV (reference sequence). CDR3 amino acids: CASWTGSNQPQHF. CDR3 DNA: TGTGCCAGTTGGACAGGGAGCAATCAGCCCCAGCATTTT.

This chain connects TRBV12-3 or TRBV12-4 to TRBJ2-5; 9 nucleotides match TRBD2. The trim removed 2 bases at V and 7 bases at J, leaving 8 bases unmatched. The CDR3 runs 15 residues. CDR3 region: CASSLIAGDYGTQYF. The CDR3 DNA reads TGTGCCAGCAGTTTAATAGCGGGGGATTACGGGACCCAGTACTTC.

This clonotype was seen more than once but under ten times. This CDR3 is CSAGGPDRGSGYTF. In DNA, the CDR3 is TGCAGTGCTGGGGGGCCGGACCGAGGCTCCGGCTACACCTTC. V and J are TRBV20-1 and TRBJ1-2; D perhaps matches TRBD1 (6 bases). The germline gives CDR1 DFQATT, CDR2 SNEGSKA (reference sequence). The CDR3 extends over 14 amino acids. The V gene lost 5 bases and the J gene lost 8 bases, with 21 bases spanning the gap.

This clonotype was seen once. The DNA of the CDR3 is TGTGCCAGCAGCTTCACGGGACAGGGGCCTCCGGGACTTCCTGAAGAGACCCAGTACTTC. Protein sequence: CASSFTGQGPPGLPEETQYF. This rearrangement joins TRBV5-6 to TRBJ2-5, with 10 bases that match TRBD1. CDR3 length equals 20 residues. V lost 2 bases, J lost 3 bases, and 19 bases stayed unmatched. The germline CDR1 and CDR2 sequences are SGHDT and YYEEEE.

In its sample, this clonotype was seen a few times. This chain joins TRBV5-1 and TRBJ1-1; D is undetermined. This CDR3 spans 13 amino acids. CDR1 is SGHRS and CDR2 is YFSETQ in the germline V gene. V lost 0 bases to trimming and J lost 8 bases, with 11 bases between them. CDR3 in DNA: TGCGCCAGCAGCTTGGAGGCAGGCCTAGAAGCTTTCTTT. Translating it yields CASSLEAGLEAFF.

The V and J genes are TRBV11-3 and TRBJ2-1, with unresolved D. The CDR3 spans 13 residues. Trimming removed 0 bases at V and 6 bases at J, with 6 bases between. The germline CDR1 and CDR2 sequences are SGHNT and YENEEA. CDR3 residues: CASSLDHSNEQFF. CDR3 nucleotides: TGTGCCAGCAGCTTAGATCATTCCAATGAGCAGTTCTTC.

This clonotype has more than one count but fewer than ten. CDR3 loop: CSAKTEGNTIYF. The DNA of the CDR3 is TGCAGTGCCAAGACAGAAGGAAACACCATATATTTT. This chain joins TRBV20-1 and TRBJ1-3; a weak D match, TRBD1 (5 bases). CDR3 length equals 12 residues. The germline V and J ends were trimmed by 6 bases and 4 bases, with 10 bases remaining between them. The germline CDR1 and CDR2 sequences are DFQATT and SNEGSKA (reference sequence).

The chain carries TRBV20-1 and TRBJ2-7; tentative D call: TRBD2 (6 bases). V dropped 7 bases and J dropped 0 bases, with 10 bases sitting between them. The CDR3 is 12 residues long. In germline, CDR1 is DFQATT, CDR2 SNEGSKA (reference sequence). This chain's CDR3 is CSVRGDSYEQYF. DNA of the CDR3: TGCAGTGTCCGCGGGGACTCCTACGAGCAGTACTTC.

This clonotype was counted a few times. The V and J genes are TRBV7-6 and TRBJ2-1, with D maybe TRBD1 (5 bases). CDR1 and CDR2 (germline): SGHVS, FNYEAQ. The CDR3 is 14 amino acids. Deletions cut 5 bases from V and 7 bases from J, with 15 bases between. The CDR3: CASSPLGEKNEQFF. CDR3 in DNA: TGTGCCAGCAGCCCCTTAGGGGAAAAGAATGAGCAGTTCTTC.